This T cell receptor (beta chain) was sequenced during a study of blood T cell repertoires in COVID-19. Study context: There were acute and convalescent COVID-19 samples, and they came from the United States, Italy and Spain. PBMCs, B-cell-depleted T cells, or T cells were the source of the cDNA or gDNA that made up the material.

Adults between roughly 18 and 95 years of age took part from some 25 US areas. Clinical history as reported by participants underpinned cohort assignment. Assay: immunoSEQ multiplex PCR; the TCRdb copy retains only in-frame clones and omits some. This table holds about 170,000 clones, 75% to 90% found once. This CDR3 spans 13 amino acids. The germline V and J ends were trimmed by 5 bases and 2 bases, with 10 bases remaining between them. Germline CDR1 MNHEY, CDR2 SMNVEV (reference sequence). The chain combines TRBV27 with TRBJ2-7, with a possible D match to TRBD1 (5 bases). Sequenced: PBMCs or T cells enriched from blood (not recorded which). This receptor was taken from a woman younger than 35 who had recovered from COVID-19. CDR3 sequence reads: CASSTGRAYEQYF. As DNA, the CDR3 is TGTGCCAGCAGTACGGGCAGGGCCTACGAGCAGTACTTC.